Listed below are T cell receptor beta chains from one sample, sequenced in a study of blood T cell repertoires in COVID-19. Libraries were prepared by immunoSEQ multiplex PCR; TCRdb keeps only in-frame clonotypes and omits some of them. The sample consists of roughly 63,000 clones, about 90% of them appearing once. The sample consisted of peripheral blood. Receptor source: a human donor in a cohort sampled during active COVID-19. Each CDR3 is given with its conserved first and last residue. A D gene is named only where the DNA matches it firmly. Part of the rows lack a size; the others show once, few, many or a class for expanded clones.

V,length,J,size,D,DNA,CDR3
TRBV5-1,15,TRBJ1-2,NA,TRBD1,TGCGCCAGCAGCTTGGATGTGACAGGGTTGTACGGCTACACCTTC,CASSLDVTGLYGYTF
TRBV11-3,19,TRBJ2-3,NA,TRBD2,TGTGCCAGCAGCTTACGGCTAGCGGGAGGGGACCGGGGGCCAGATACGCAGTATTTT,CASSLRLAGGDRGPDTQYF
TRBV19,15,TRBJ2-1,NA,TRBD2,TGTGCCAGTAGTCCTCTAGCGGGGGATTTAAATGAGCAGTTCTTC,CASSPLAGDLNEQFF
TRBV27,15,TRBJ2-1,NA,TRBD2,TGTGCCAGCAGTCCCCGGACTAGCGGGGGGTTGATTGAGTTCTTC,CASSPRTSGGLIEFF
TRBV14,16,TRBJ1-1,few,NA,TGTGCCAGCAGCCAACTTGTCCCGGGACTGGGGACTGAAGCTTTCTTT,CASSQLVPGLGTEAFF
TRBV2,15,TRBJ1-6,NA,TRBD1,TGTGCCAGCAGGGCCGGGACAGCGAATAATTCACCCCTCCACTTT,CASRAGTANNSPLHF
TRBV10-3,17,TRBJ1-1,once,NA,TGTGCCATTTCCTACCTCCTGGGGGGGGCGCATAACACTGAAGCTTTCTTT,CAISYLLGGAHNTEAFF
TRBV5-1,15,TRBJ1-5,NA,NA,TGCGCCAGCAGCTTGGCGGGAGCAAGCAATCAGCCCCAGCATTTT,CASSLAGASNQPQHF
TRBV14,18,TRBJ2-1,NA,TRBD2,TGTGCCAGCAGCCCCTGGGGCTTGGGGACTAGCGAAACCTTGGGGCAGTTCTTC,CASSPWGLGTSETLGQFF
TRBV5-4,17,TRBJ1-1,NA,TRBD1,TGTGCCAGCAGTCCTACAGGGGGCGCGAAGGTGGGCACTGAAGCTTTCTTT,CASSPTGGAKVGTEAFF
TRBV7-6,16,TRBJ2-7,NA,TRBD1,TGTGCCAGCAGCGCTACTCGGGACAGGGTGGAGTACGAGCAGTACTTC,CASSATRDRVEYEQYF
TRBV3-1/TRBV3-2,15,TRBJ1-2,few,NA,TGTGCCAGCAGCCAAGATTCCCGACAGACCTACGGCTACACCTTC,CASSQDSRQTYGYTF
TRBV5-1,14,TRBJ1-1,NA,NA,TGCGCCAGCAGCTCTCAGGGGCAAAACACTGAAGCTTTCTTT,CASSSQGQNTEAFF
TRBV4-1,13,TRBJ1-1,NA,NA,TGCGCCAGCAGCCATCTCCTTGGGAGAGAAGCTTTCTTT,CASSHLLGREAFF
TRBV6-1,17,TRBJ2-3,NA,NA,TGTGCCAGCAGTGATAGGGCCATCCTAGCTAGCACAGATACGCAGTATTTT,CASSDRAILASTDTQYF
TRBV5-1,18,TRBJ2-7,NA,TRBD2,TGCGCCAGCAGCCAGGGAGGACTAGCGGGAGGCGGTGGCTACGAGCAGTACTTC,CASSQGGLAGGGGYEQYF
TRBV6-4,13,TRBJ2-1,NA,NA,TGTGCCAGCAGTGACTCGGGACTCAATGAGCAGTTCTTC,CASSDSGLNEQFF
TRBV18,16,TRBJ2-1,NA,NA,TGTGCCAGCTCACCACTGCCAGCGAGCTCCTACAATGAGCAGTTCTTC,CASSPLPASSYNEQFF
TRBV2,12,TRBJ1-2,NA,NA,TGTGCCAGCAGTGAAGGGGCCTATGGCTACACCTTC,CASSEGAYGYTF
TRBV10-3,14,TRBJ1-4,NA,NA,TGTGCCAGCCAGGGTCATGAGGCTAATGAAAAACTGTTTTTT,CASQGHEANEKLFF
TRBV5-1,13,TRBJ2-7,NA,NA,TGCGCCAGCAGCTTGGGGAGCCCCTACGAGCAGTACTTC,CASSLGSPYEQYF
TRBV9,15,TRBJ1-1,NA,TRBD1,TGTGCCAGCAGCGGGACAGGGAGGGTTGGCACTGAAGCTTTCTTT,CASSGTGRVGTEAFF
TRBV27,16,TRBJ2-3,NA,TRBD1,TGTGCCAGCAGCCGACCTGGGACAGGGGGCACAGATACGCAGTATTTT,CASSRPGTGGTDTQYF
TRBV7-2,13,TRBJ2-1,NA,NA,TGTGCCAGCAGCTTAGTCAGGGAAAATGAGCAGTTCTTC,CASSLVRENEQFF
TRBV11-2,13,TRBJ2-7,NA,NA,TGTGCCAGCAGCTTCCCCCCCAGCTACGAGCAGTACTTC,CASSFPPSYEQYF
TRBV29-1,17,TRBJ1-3,once,NA,TGCAGCGTTGAAGAGAGGGCAGAGTCGCGCTCTGGAAACACCATATATTTT,CSVEERAESRSGNTIYF
TRBV6-5,14,TRBJ2-7,NA,TRBD1,TGTGCCAGCAGTATCACCGGGACAGCCTACGAGCAGTACTTC,CASSITGTAYEQYF
TRBV4-1,15,TRBJ2-7,NA,TRBD1,TGCGCCAGCAGCCAAGAGGGACAGGGGGGAAAAGAGCAGTACTTC,CASSQEGQGGKEQYF
TRBV19,13,TRBJ1-2,NA,NA,TGTGCCAGTAGTACTGTGGTAAAGAGTGGCTACACCTTC,CASSTVVKSGYTF
TRBV27,14,TRBJ1-2,NA,TRBD1,TGTGCCAGCAGTCCCCAGGGGGTCTTGGGTGGCTACACCTTC,CASSPQGVLGGYTF
TRBV6-4,14,TRBJ2-7,NA,TRBD1,TGTGCCAGCAGTGACTCCCCCATGACAGGGGCACAGTACTTC,CASSDSPMTGAQYF
TRBV11-2,13,TRBJ2-7,NA,TRBD2,TGTGCCAGCAGCTTAAGAGCGGGGTACGAGCAGTACTTC,CASSLRAGYEQYF
TRBV7-8,14,TRBJ2-2,NA,NA,TGTGCCAGCAGCTTAGGAGGGTACACCGGGGAGCTGTTTTTT,CASSLGGYTGELFF
TRBV29-1,14,TRBJ2-3,few,TRBD1,TGCAGCGTTGACCTCGGACAGGGGCGAAATACGCAGTATTTT,CSVDLGQGRNTQYF
TRBV28,10,TRBJ2-1,NA,NA,TGTGCCAGCAGCCCCCTTTCTCAGTTCTTC,CASSPLSQFF
TRBV29-1,12,TRBJ1-1,NA,NA,TGCAGCGTTGAAAACAGGAACACTGAAGCTTTCTTT,CSVENRNTEAFF
TRBV27,15,TRBJ2-5,NA,TRBD1,TGTGCCAGCAGTTCGGACAGGGTAGTAGGGGAGACCCAGTACTTC,CASSSDRVVGETQYF
TRBV15,13,TRBJ2-7,NA,NA,TGTGCCACCAGCAGAGATAGGAATGGCAGGGGGGTTTTC,CATSRDRNGRGVF
TRBV18,12,TRBJ1-1,NA,TRBD1,TGTGCCAGCTCACAACGACAGGGAGAAGCTTTCTTT,CASSQRQGEAFF
TRBV19,16,TRBJ2-1,NA,TRBD2,TGTGCCAGTAGTATAGTTCCGGCGGGAGGTATTAATGAGCAGTTCTTC,CASSIVPAGGINEQFF
TRBV3-1/TRBV3-2,14,TRBJ2-4,once,NA,TGTGCCAGCAGCCAAAAGAGTCCGATGAACATTCAGTACTTC,CASSQKSPMNIQYF
TRBV19,15,TRBJ1-2,NA,TRBD1,TGTGCCAGTAGTATCGACAGGGGCTCTAGCTATGGCTACACCTTC,CASSIDRGSSYGYTF
TRBV4-1,17,TRBJ2-7,NA,TRBD2,TGCGCCAGCAGCCTAGAAAGCGCGGGAGGATTCTCCTACGAGCAGTACTTC,CASSLESAGGFSYEQYF
TRBV18,15,TRBJ1-1,NA,TRBD1,TGTGCCAGCTCACCAGGACAGGCCATGAACACTGAAGCTTTCTTT,CASSPGQAMNTEAFF
TRBV5-1,15,TRBJ2-3,NA,TRBD2,TGCGCCAGCAGCCCGCACACGGGGGGTACAGATACGCAGTATTTT,CASSPHTGGTDTQYF
TRBV11-3,12,TRBJ1-1,once,TRBD1,TGTGCCAGCAGCTTTCAGGGGGCGAGAGCTTTCTTT,CASSFQGARAFF
TRBV3-1/TRBV3-2,13,TRBJ1-1,NA,NA,TGTGCCAGCAGCCCCGGGTCCTACACTGAAGCTTTCTTT,CASSPGSYTEAFF
TRBV5-1,14,TRBJ1-2,NA,NA,TGCGCCAGCAGCTTCTCCCCCGGGGATAATGGCTACACCTTC,CASSFSPGDNGYTF
TRBV7-2,13,TRBJ2-7,NA,TRBD1,TGTGCCAGCGCTAGACAGGGTTTCGGCGAGCAGTACTTC,CASARQGFGEQYF
TRBV7-2,15,TRBJ1-1,NA,NA,TGTGCCAGCAGCTTATCCCCGGGGGGGCTAACTGAAGCTTTCTTT,CASSLSPGGLTEAFF